This entry lists 4 T cell receptor beta chains sequenced from one sample in a study of blood T cell repertoires in COVID-19. Assay used: immunoSEQ multiplex PCR; TCRdb lists only in-frame clones, some missing. This sample has hundreds of thousands of clones, with approximately 90% found just once. Sequencing used PBMCs or T cells enriched from blood (not recorded which). These receptors all stem from a woman aged 55-69 years in a cohort exposed to, infected with or recovered from COVID-19 (not recorded which).

The rearrangement uses TRBV7-3 and TRBJ2-5; 7 nucleotides align to TRBD1. This CDR3 has 15 amino acids. Unmatched junction bases numbered 8, after V lost 3 bases and J lost 4 bases. CDR1 is SGHTA and CDR2 is FQGTGA in the germline V gene. The CDR3 region has the DNA TGTGCCAGCAGCTTTACAGGGGAAGTTCGAGAGACCCAGTACTTC. Amino acid sequence: CASSFTGEVRETQYF.

The chain couples TRBV7-6 to TRBJ2-5; the D is unclear. V dropped 2 bases and J dropped 2 bases, with 12 bases sitting between them. CDR1 is SGHVS and CDR2 is FNYEAQ in the germline V gene. CDR3 size: 15 residues. The CDR3 is CASSLNAAKQETQYF. In DNA, the CDR3 is TGTGCCAGCAGCTTAAACGCGGCAAAACAAGAGACCCAGTACTTC.

This rearrangement joins TRBV13 to TRBJ2-5; TRBD1 is a possible D gene (6 bases). CDR3 length equals 12 residues. Germline-derived CDR1 and CDR2 are PRHDT and FYEKMQ (reference sequence). The V and J ends lost 2 bases and 8 bases respectively, with 9 bases between them. The CDR3: CASSLLGGTQYF. DNA for the CDR3: TGTGCCAGCAGCTTATTAGGGGGAACCCAGTACTTC.

The V call is TRBV5-1, the J call TRBJ2-2, with no clear D. The CDR3 runs to 14 residues. V was pared by 4 bases and J by 3 bases, with 10 bases between. CDR1 and CDR2 (germline): SGHRS, YFSETQ. The CDR3 is CASSPGLDTGELFF. In DNA form, the CDR3 reads TGCGCCAGCAGCCCGGGTCTCGACACCGGGGAGCTGTTTTTT.